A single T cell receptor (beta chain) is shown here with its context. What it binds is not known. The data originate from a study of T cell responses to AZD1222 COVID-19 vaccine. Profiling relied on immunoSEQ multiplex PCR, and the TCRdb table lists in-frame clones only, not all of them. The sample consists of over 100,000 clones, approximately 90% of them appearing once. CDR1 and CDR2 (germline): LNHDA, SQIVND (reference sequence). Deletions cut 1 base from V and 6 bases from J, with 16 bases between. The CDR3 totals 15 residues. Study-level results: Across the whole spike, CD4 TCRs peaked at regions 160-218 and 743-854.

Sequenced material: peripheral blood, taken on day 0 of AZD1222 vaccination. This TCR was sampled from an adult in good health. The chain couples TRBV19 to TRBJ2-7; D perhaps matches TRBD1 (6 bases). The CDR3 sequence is CASSIGQGFPSEQYF. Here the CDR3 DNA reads TGTGCCAGTAGTATAGGTCAGGGGTTTCCCAGCGAGCAGTACTTC. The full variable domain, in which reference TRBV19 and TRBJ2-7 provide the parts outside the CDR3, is DGGITQSPKYLFRKEGQNVTLSCEQNLNHDAMYWYRQDPGQGLRLIYYSQIVNDFQKGDIAEGYSVSREKKESFPLTVTSAQKNPTAFYLCASSIGQGFPSEQYFGPGTRLTVT.